Included here is one TCR beta chain sequence, with context. The target antigen is unknown. Germline V CDR1 and CDR2: SNHLY, FYNNEI. Trimming left V 8 bases short and J 5 bases short, with 9 bases between. CDR3 size: 11 residues. The entry originates in a study of CD8+CD57+ T cells in acquired aplastic anemia. Study-level information: Mean DNA quantity obtained from sorted CD4+ and CD8+ cells was 3 to 4 ug.

Researchers used genomic DNA as the template to profile TCR beta VDJ and CDR3. In TCRdb, the reads were re-called with MiXCR into one record per CDR3 protein. The sample shows roughly 500,000 distinct CDR3 sequences, around 33% of them seen only once. Patients included in sequencing had previously demonstrated CD8+CD57+ cell expansion by flow cytometry. Receipt of therapy had not occurred in any patient by the time of blood sampling. General study findings and limits: The study found no significant CD8+ Simpson's diversity difference between patients and controls. Patients shared about 30 CD8+ CDR3 sequences with controls.

The TCR sequence derives from a human donor with aplastic anemia. This chain joins TRBV2 and TRBJ1-1; D is undetermined. Sequencing was carried out using sorted CD4+, CD8+, or CD8+CD57+ T cells (not recorded which) from PBMCs. The CDR3 region is CASPDSTEAFF. CDR3 DNA: TGTGCCAGCCCGGATAGTACTGAAGCTTTCTTT.